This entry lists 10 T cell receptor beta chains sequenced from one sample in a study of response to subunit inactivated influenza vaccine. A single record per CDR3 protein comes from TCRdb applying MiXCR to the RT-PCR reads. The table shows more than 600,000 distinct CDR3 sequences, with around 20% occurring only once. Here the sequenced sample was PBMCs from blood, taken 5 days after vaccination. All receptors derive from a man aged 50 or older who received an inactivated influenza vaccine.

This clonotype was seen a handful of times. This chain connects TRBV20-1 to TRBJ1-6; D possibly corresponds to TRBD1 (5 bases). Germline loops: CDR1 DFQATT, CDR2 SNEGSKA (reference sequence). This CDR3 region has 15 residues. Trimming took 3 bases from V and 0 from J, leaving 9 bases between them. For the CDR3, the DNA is TGCAGTGCTAGTTGGGGGAGCTCCTATAATTCACCCCTCCACTTT. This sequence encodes CSASWGSSYNSPLHF.

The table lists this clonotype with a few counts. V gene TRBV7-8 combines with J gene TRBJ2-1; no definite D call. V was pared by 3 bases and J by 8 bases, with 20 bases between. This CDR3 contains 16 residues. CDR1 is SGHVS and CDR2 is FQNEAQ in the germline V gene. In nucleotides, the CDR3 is TGTGCCAGCAGCTTCTCAGCTCTCCCCCAAGGCGATGAGCAGTTCTTC. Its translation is CASSFSALPQGDEQFF.

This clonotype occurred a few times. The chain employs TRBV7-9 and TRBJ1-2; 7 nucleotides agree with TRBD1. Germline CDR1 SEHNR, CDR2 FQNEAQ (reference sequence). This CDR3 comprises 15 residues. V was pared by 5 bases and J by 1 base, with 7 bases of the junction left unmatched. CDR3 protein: CASSPSGGFNYGYTF. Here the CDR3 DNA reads TGTGCCAGCAGCCCATCAGGGGGATTTAACTATGGCTACACCTTC.

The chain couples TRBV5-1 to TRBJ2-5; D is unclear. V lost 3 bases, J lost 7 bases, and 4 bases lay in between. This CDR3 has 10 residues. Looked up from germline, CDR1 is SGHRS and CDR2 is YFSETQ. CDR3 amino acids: CASSSGTQYF. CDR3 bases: TGCGCCAGCAGCTCCGGGACCCAGTACTTC. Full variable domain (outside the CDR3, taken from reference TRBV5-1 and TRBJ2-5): KAGVTQTPRYLIKTRGQQVTLSCSPISGHRSVSWYQQTPGQGLQFLFEYFSETQRNKGNFPGRFSGRQFSNSRSEMNVSTLELGDSALYLCASSSGTQYFGPGTRLLVL.

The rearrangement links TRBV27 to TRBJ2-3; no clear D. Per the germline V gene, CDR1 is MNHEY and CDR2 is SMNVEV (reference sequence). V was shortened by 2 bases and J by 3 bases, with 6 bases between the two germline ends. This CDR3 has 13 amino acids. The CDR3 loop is CASSLMRTDTQYF. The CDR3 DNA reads TGTGCCAGCAGTTTAATGCGTACAGATACGCAGTATTTT.

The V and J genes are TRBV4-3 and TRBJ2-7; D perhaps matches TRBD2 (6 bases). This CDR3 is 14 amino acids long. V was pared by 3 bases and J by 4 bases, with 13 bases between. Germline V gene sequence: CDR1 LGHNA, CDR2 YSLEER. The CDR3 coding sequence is TGCGCCAGCAGCCAGGCCGGGACTCCTTACGAGCAGTACTTC. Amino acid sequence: CASSQAGTPYEQYF.

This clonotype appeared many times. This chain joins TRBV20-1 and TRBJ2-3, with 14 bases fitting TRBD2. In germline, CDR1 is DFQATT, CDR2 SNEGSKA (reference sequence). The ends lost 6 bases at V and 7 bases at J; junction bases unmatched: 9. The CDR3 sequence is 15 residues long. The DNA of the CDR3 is TGCAGTGCCTGGCCGACTAGCGGGGGGGCTAATACGCAGTATTTT. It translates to CSAWPTSGGANTQYF.

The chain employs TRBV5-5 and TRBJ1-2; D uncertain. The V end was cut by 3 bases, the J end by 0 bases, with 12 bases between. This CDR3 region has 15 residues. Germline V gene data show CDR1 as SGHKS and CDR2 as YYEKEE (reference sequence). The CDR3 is CASSYSTATNYGYTF. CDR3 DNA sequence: TGTGCCAGCAGCTATTCCACAGCTACTAACTATGGCTACACCTTC.

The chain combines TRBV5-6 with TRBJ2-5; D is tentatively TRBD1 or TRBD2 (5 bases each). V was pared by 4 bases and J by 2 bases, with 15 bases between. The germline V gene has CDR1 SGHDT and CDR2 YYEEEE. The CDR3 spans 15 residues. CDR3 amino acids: CASSPGAGWQETQYF. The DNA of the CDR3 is TGTGCCAGCAGCCCCGGGGCTGGATGGCAAGAGACCCAGTACTTC.

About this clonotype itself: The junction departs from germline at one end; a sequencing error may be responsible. Here the CDR3 reads CASNLPGQSRGWGEQFF. CDR3 DNA: TGTGCCAGCAACTTACCCGGACAGAGTCGTGGGTGGGGTGAGCAGTTCTTC. This chain connects TRBV11-2 to TRBJ2-1, with a tentative D call TRBD1 (6 bases). The CDR3 is made up of 17 amino acids. The germline CDR1 and CDR2 sequences are SGHAT and FQNNGV.